The 24 T cell receptor beta chains presented below share a single source sample, sequenced in a study of blood T cell repertoires in COVID-19 (dated by TCRdb to the early 2020s). The method was the immunoSEQ multiplex PCR assay. TCRdb obtained this table from immuneACCESS and retained in-frame rearrangements with V and J assigned. These tables miss some clones; where compared with another copy, unresolved V genes account for less than half of the shortfall, and the remainder is unexplained. Recorded for this sample are a few hundred thousand clones; more than 70% of them occurred a single time. The ten largest clones capture around 2% of the sample. The specimen was PBMCs or T cells enriched from blood (not recorded which). The receptor set was obtained from a woman aged 60-75 years in a cohort exposed to, infected with or recovered from COVID-19 (not recorded which).

The DNA for the CDR3 is TGTGCCAGCAGCTTAGCGATTTTACAGGATGGCAATCAGCCCCAGCATTTT. It codes for CASSLAILQDGNQPQHF. The chain joins TRBV7-9 to TRBJ1-5; D perhaps matches TRBD1 (5 bases). The length of the CDR3 is 17 residues. Germline CDR1 is SEHNR and CDR2 is FQNEAQ (reference sequence). Trimming left V 0 bases short and J 2 bases short, with 14 bases between.

The V gene is TRBV30, the J gene TRBJ1-4; 8 nucleotides align to TRBD1. Germline assignment: CDR1 GTSNPN and CDR2 SVGIG (reference sequence). CDR3 length: 14 residues. Unmatched junction bases numbered 7, after V lost 2 bases and J lost 8 bases. CDR3 amino acids: CAWSTGTGGEKLFF. CDR3 nucleotide sequence: TGTGCCTGGAGTACGGGGACAGGTGGAGAAAAACTGTTTTTT.

The genes are TRBV19 and TRBJ1-2, with TRBD1 matching over 11 bases. The CDR3 has 15 amino acids. CDR1 and CDR2 (germline): LNHDA, SQIVND (reference sequence). The V segment lost 5 bases and the J segment 4 bases; nucleotides outside the gene matches: 6. This chain's CDR3 is CASSQPGTGGYGYTF. In nucleotides, the CDR3 is TGTGCCAGTAGTCAACCCGGGACAGGGGGCTATGGCTACACCTTC.

The chain is built from TRBV30 and TRBJ2-5, with a tentative D call TRBD1 (6 bases). The germline gives CDR1 GTSNPN, CDR2 SVGIG (reference sequence). The V gene lost 4 bases and the J gene lost 5 bases, with 11 bases spanning the gap. This CDR3 region has 12 residues. The CDR3 DNA sequence: TGTGCCTGGACAGGGGCCTGGGAGACCCAGTACTTC. Protein sequence: CAWTGAWETQYF.

This clone was detected once. The V call is TRBV6-5, the J call TRBJ2-7; 9 bases fit TRBD1. With 6 bases clipped from V and 6 bases from J, the junction kept 9 bases outside the gene matches. The CDR3 length is 14 residues. The V gene's germline CDR1 is MNHEY and CDR2 SVGAGI. CDR3 region: CASRPAGTGSEQYF. CDR3 DNA sequence: TGTGCCAGCAGGCCCGCGGGGACAGGGAGCGAGCAGTACTTC.

The gene calls are TRBV4-2 and TRBJ1-1; D gene unclear. Germline loops: CDR1 LGHNA, CDR2 YNFKEQ. The CDR3 contains 15 residues. Trimming removed 2 bases at V and 0 bases at J, with 10 bases between. CDR3 protein: CASSQNNRMNTEAFF. The CDR3 DNA reads TGTGCCAGCAGCCAAAACAACAGAATGAACACTGAAGCTTTCTTT.

V gene TRBV2 combines with J gene TRBJ2-3, with 12 bases matching TRBD2. The CDR3 extends over 14 amino acids. The germline CDR1 and CDR2 sequences are SNHLY and FYNNEI. Germline trimming cut 8 bases from V and 6 bases from J; bases unmatched to any gene: 6. In DNA, the CDR3 is TGTGCCAGCGGGCTTCTAGCGGGAGGGGATACGCAGTATTTT. It encodes CASGLLAGGDTQYF.

The chain is built from TRBV24-1 and TRBJ2-3; 9 bases line up with TRBD1. The CDR3 runs 14 residues. The germline V gene encodes CDR1 KGHDR and CDR2 SFDVKD. J lost 5 bases, V lost 3 bases, and 2 bases had no gene match. The CDR3 nucleotides read TGTGCCACCAGTGATACAGGGGGCAGAGATACGCAGTATTTT. This encodes CATSDTGGRDTQYF.

The chain combines TRBV18 with TRBJ1-5, with TRBD1 matching over 9 bases. J was trimmed by 1 base and V by 0 bases; bases with no gene match: 1. This CDR3 is 16 amino acids long. CDR1 and CDR2 (germline): KGHSH, LQKENI. The CDR3 here is CASSPPGTGSNQPQHF. The CDR3 DNA reads TGTGCCAGCTCACCACCTGGGACAGGGAGCAATCAGCCCCAGCATTTT.

V is TRBV7-3 and J is TRBJ1-6; the D is unclear. Trimming removed 1 base at V and 7 bases at J, with 5 bases between. Germline loops: CDR1 SGHTA, CDR2 FQGTGA. The CDR3 is 13 residues long. The CDR3 reads CASSLIQNSPLHF. The CDR3 region has the DNA TGTGCCAGCAGCTTAATACAGAATTCACCCCTCCACTTT.

This chain connects TRBV5-1 to TRBJ2-7, with 11 bases identical to TRBD1. The CDR3 runs to 15 residues. Germline CDR1 and CDR2: SGHRS and YFSETQ. Unmatched junction bases numbered 4, after V lost 4 bases and J lost 1 base. This CDR3 reads CASSHRDRGSYEQYF. The CDR3 DNA reads as TGCGCCAGCAGCCACCGGGACAGGGGGTCCTACGAGCAGTACTTC.

V is TRBV28 and J is TRBJ1-5; 9 bases map to TRBD1. This CDR3 spans 15 amino acids. With 4 bases clipped from V and 6 bases from J, the junction kept 7 bases outside the gene matches. Germline V gene lookup returns CDR1 MDHEN and CDR2 SYDVKM. CDR3 nucleotides: TGTGCCAGCAGTTACTCACAGGGGGCGGGTCAGCCCCAGCATTTT. Translated: CASSYSQGAGQPQHF.

This chain connects TRBV24-1 to TRBJ2-5; the match to TRBD2 covers 8 bases. The germline CDR1 and CDR2 sequences are KGHDR and SFDVKD. The J segment lost 4 bases and the V segment lost 2 bases, leaving 5 bases of the junction unmatched. The CDR3 is 15 residues long. Written as DNA, the CDR3 is TGTGCCACCAGTGATTCCGGACTAGCTGGAGAGACCCAGTACTTC. Amino acids: CATSDSGLAGETQYF.

The chain couples TRBV10-1 to TRBJ2-1; 16 bases are a match to TRBD2. Trimming removed 0 bases from V and 9 bases from J; junction bases left unmatched: 2. The CDR3 covers 16 residues. From germline, CDR1 is WNHNN and CDR2 SYGVQD (reference sequence). CDR3 sequence: CASSESGTSGRGEQFF. The DNA for the CDR3 is TGCGCCAGCAGTGAGTCAGGGACTAGCGGGAGGGGTGAGCAGTTCTTC.

V gene TRBV28 combines with J gene TRBJ1-4; 7 bases map to TRBD1. After removal of 6 bases from V and 2 bases from J, the junction contained 6 bases not matched to a gene. Germline V gene data show CDR1 as MDHEN and CDR2 as SYDVKM. This CDR3 has 15 amino acids. CDR3: CASSPMTGTNEKLFF. CDR3 coding DNA: TGTGCCAGCAGCCCAATGACAGGGACTAATGAAAAACTGTTTTTT.

The V gene is TRBV7-2, the J gene TRBJ2-1; the match to TRBD2 covers 14 bases. Germline lookup yields CDR1 SGHTA and CDR2 FQGNSA. The length of the CDR3 is 15 residues. V shed 5 bases and J 10 bases; nucleotides not matched to a gene: 7. This CDR3 reads CASSPGTSGSGEQFF. The DNA for the CDR3 is TGTGCCAGCAGCCCAGGGACTAGCGGGAGTGGCGAGCAGTTCTTC.

The genes are TRBV27 and TRBJ2-7, with a weak D call TRBD2 (6 bases). Per germline, CDR1 MNHEY and CDR2 SMNVEV (reference sequence). The V end was cut by 5 bases, the J end by 3 bases, with 14 bases between. The CDR3 is 14 residues long. CDR3 loop: CASSHSSVDYEQYF. The CDR3 DNA sequence: TGTGCCAGCAGTCACTCTAGCGTGGACTACGAGCAGTACTTC.

The chain recombines TRBV2 with TRBJ2-1; D possibly corresponds to TRBD2 (6 bases). The CDR3 has 14 residues. Germline V gene sequence: CDR1 SNHLY, CDR2 FYNNEI. Trimming stripped 0 bases from V and 7 bases from J, with 10 bases between. The CDR3 here is CASSEAALANEQFF. CDR3 nucleotides: TGTGCCAGCAGTGAAGCGGCACTAGCAAATGAGCAGTTCTTC.

CDR3 bases: TGTGCCAGTAGTATAGATCCACAGGGGATGCGGGCCTCCTACAATGAGCAGTTCTTC. Translating it yields CASSIDPQGMRASYNEQFF. This chain uses TRBV19 with TRBJ2-1, with 7 bases matching TRBD1. This CDR3 is built from 19 residues. V lost 0 bases, J lost 0 bases, and 11 bases stayed unmatched. Per germline, CDR1 LNHDA and CDR2 SQIVND (reference sequence).

The chain links TRBV28 to TRBJ1-5; no clear D gene. From germline, CDR1 is MDHEN and CDR2 SYDVKM. CDR3 length: 17 amino acids. The germline V and J ends were trimmed by 10 bases and 1 base, with 23 bases remaining between them. CDR3 residues: CATRGREKRVSNQPQHF. The CDR3 nucleotides are TGTGCCACCCGAGGACGCGAAAAGAGGGTAAGCAATCAGCCCCAGCATTTT.

This clone has more than one count but fewer than ten. The V gene is TRBV3-1 (or the pseudogene TRBV3-2), the J gene TRBJ1-2, with 7 bases fitting TRBD1. Unmatched junction bases numbered 11, after V lost 0 bases and J lost 4 bases. The CDR3 runs to 17 residues. Germline assignment: CDR1 LGHDT and CDR2 YNNKEL (reference sequence). The CDR3, as DNA: TGTGCCAGCAGCCAAGAGCATGGGGGACAGAGAGTCTATGGCTACACCTTC. It codes for CASSQEHGGQRVYGYTF.

This clone was counted a single time. The chain has TRBV29-1 and TRBJ1-6; D gene unclear. The CDR3 contains 13 residues. Trimming shortened V by 4 bases and J by 3 bases, and 7 bases separated the two germline ends. Germline lookup yields CDR1 SQVTM and CDR2 ANQGSEA. CDR3 sequence reads: CSVGSGYNSPLHF. CDR3 DNA: TGCAGCGTTGGGAGTGGCTATAATTCACCCCTCCACTTT.

V is TRBV7-9 and J is TRBJ2-2; D possibly corresponds to TRBD1 (5 bases). Germline loops: CDR1 SEHNR, CDR2 FQNEAQ (reference sequence). The length of the CDR3 is 16 residues. V gave up 1 base and J gave up 6 bases, with 15 bases separating them. This chain's CDR3 is CASSLVRGTRAGELFF. The DNA for the CDR3 is TGTGCCAGCAGCTTAGTTAGGGGAACAAGGGCCGGGGAGCTGTTTTTT.

The count of this clone is one. The chain has TRBV2 and TRBJ2-3; D unresolved. This CDR3 is built from 11 residues. Germline assignment: CDR1 SNHLY and CDR2 FYNNEI. V dropped 10 bases and J dropped 0 bases, with 5 bases sitting between them. As DNA, the CDR3 is TGTGCCACATCAAGCACAGATACGCAGTATTTT. Protein sequence: CATSSTDTQYF.